The following is a T cell receptor (beta chain) sequence with its context. Its antigen is not identified. From the germline J gene comes the end of the CDR3, since the read stops 3 residues before it. Diagnosis required reduced IgG, IgA and/or IgM with specific antibody deficiency. Replacement immunoglobulin had been given to every CVID subject for at least one year. These data originate in a study of T cell clonality in common variable immunodeficiency. Study results and limitations: CVID subjects shared fewer TCRbeta clones than healthy controls did. Common variable immunodeficiency TCR beta sequences reportedly had fewer deletions and N-nucleotide insertions.

The repertoire was sequenced with immunoSEQ multiplex PCR; TCRdb's copy has only in-frame clones and lacks some. This record lists some 16,000 clones, none seen once only, and the top ten clones contain approximately 14%. The CDR3 consists of 19 residues. The V and J ends lost 3 bases and 0 bases, in that order; junction bases with no gene match: 12. CDR1 is LNHDA and CDR2 is SQIVND in the germline V gene (reference sequence). The chain uses TRBV19 and TRBJ2-3, with 10 bases aligning to TRBD2. This clonotype originated in a human donor with common variable immunodeficiency. The sequenced material came from peripheral blood mononuclear cells. This CDR3 reads CASSIGASGGAGSTDTQYF. The DNA read from the CDR3 is TGTGCCAGTAGTATTGGGGCAAGCGGGGGGGCCGGCAGCACAGATACG.